What follows are 9 T cell receptor beta chains derived from one specimen sequenced in a study of blood T cell repertoires in COVID-19. Measured with immunoSEQ multiplex PCR; TCRdb has only the in-frame clones, and not every one. The sample comprises under 200,000 clones, around 74% of which are singletons, and 7.5% to 8.5% rests with the top ten. Sequenced input: peripheral blood. Receptors originate from a woman aged 55-70 years with COVID-19, enrolled during active disease.

The chain uses TRBV27 and TRBJ2-1; perhaps TRBD1 as D (6 bases). The length of the CDR3 is 15 residues. With 7 bases removed from V and 0 bases from J, the gap between germline ends came to 13 bases. CDR1 is MNHEY and CDR2 is SMNVEV in the germline V gene (reference sequence). The CDR3 coding sequence is TGTGCCAGCACTCCACTGGGGGCCTCCTACAATGAGCAGTTCTTC. This codes for CASTPLGASYNEQFF.

The chain links TRBV7-9 to TRBJ1-1; unclear D gene. This CDR3 has 13 amino acids. V lost 0 bases and J 1 base, leaving 3 bases between the germline ends. From germline, CDR1 is SEHNR and CDR2 FQNEAQ (reference sequence). The CDR3 DNA reads as TGTGCCAGCAGCTTAGCTAAGAACACTGAAGCTTTCTTT. Its translation is CASSLAKNTEAFF.

The gene calls are TRBV4-2 and TRBJ1-2; D uncertain. This CDR3 region has 15 residues. V was cut by 0 bases and J by 4 bases, with 12 bases left in between. CDR1 LGHNA and CDR2 YNFKEQ come from the germline V gene. The CDR3 DNA is TGTGCCAGCAGCCAAGACGAAGCGGCCGGCTATGGCTACACCTTC. This sequence encodes CASSQDEAAGYGYTF.

This chain links TRBV14 with TRBJ2-1, with 9 positions matching TRBD2. CDR1 is SGHDN and CDR2 is FVKESK in the germline V gene. Germline trimming cut 0 bases from V and 0 bases from J; bases unmatched to any gene: 9. The CDR3 is made up of 19 amino acids. DNA for the CDR3: TGTGCCAGCAGCCAAGATGGCGGGAGGGCCCTCAGCTCCTACAATGAGCAGTTCTTC. Residues: CASSQDGGRALSSYNEQFF.

This clone was recorded a few times. J is TRBJ1-1 and V is TRBV18, with D uncertain. Trimming removed 1 base at V and 8 bases at J, with 11 bases between. The CDR3 covers 13 residues. Germline V CDR1 and CDR2: KGHSH, LQKENI. CDR3 sequence reads: CASSPRQIIEAFF. CDR3 nucleotide sequence: TGTGCCAGCTCACCACGACAAATAATCGAAGCTTTCTTT.

V and J are TRBV5-5 and TRBJ2-7; 12 nucleotides align to TRBD2. Germline lookup yields CDR1 SGHKS and CDR2 YYEKEE (reference sequence). V lost 1 base, J lost 6 bases, and 5 bases stayed unmatched. This CDR3 contains 15 residues. CDR3 in DNA: TGTGCCAGCAGCTTGTTATTACTAGCGGGAGGCGAGCAGTACTTC. It translates to CASSLLLLAGGEQYF.

The CDR3 DNA reads TGCAGTGCGACTAGCGGGAGGACCCAGTACTTC. Its protein is CSATSGRTQYF. The V and J genes are TRBV20-1 and TRBJ2-5; 12 nucleotides agree with TRBD2. Per germline, CDR1 DFQATT and CDR2 SNEGSKA (reference sequence). The CDR3 runs to 11 residues. V trimming: 6 bases; J trimming: 7 bases; junction bases outside the gene matches: 0.

J is TRBJ2-7 and V is TRBV28; weak D call: TRBD1 (6 bases). Germline-derived CDR1 and CDR2 are MDHEN and SYDVKM. V was pared by 2 bases and J by 0 bases, with 11 bases between. The CDR3 length is 15 residues. This CDR3 reads CASSLLGASSYEQYF. The CDR3 DNA reads as TGTGCCAGCAGTTTACTGGGGGCCAGCTCCTACGAGCAGTACTTC.

The rearrangement joins TRBV30 to TRBJ2-7, with D perhaps matching TRBD2 (6 bases). The CDR3 covers 11 residues. V gave up 3 bases and J gave up 6 bases, with 9 bases separating them. Germline assignment: CDR1 GTSNPN and CDR2 SVGIG (reference sequence). DNA for the CDR3: TGTGCCTGGAGCGGAGCGGGCGAGCAGTACTTC. It codes for CAWSGAGEQYF.